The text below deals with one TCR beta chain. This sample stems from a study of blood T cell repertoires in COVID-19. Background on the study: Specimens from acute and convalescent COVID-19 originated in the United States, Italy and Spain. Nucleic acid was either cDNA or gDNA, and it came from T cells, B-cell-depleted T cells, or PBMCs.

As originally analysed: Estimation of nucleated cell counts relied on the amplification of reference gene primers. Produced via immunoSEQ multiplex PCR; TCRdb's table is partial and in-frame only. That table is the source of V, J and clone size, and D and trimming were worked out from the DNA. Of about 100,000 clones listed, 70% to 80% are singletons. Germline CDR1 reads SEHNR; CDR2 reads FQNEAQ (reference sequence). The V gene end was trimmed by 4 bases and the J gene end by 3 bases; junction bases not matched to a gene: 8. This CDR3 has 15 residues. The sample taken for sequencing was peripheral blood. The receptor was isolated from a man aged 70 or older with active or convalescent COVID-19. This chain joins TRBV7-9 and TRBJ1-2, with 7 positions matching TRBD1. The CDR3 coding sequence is TGTGCCAGCAGCTCCCGACAGGGAAGTCACTATGGCTACACCTTC. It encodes CASSSRQGSHYGYTF.